This T cell receptor (beta chain) was obtained from a study of OX40 agonist ivuxolimab in advanced cancers. Overall study: Patients were 82.7% male with ages roughly 20 to 85, mean approximately 58.

Trimming took off 4 bases at V and 0 bases at J, with 12 bases between the two ends. CDR3 length equals 15 residues. Germline V lookup: CDR1 SGHAT, CDR2 FQDESV (reference sequence). Sequencing used immunoSEQ multiplex PCR; TCRdb keeps in-frame clones, though not all of them. Seen here are approximately 18,000 clones, roughly 90% observed once, and the top ten hold 16%. Points on this clone: What it binds is unknown.

Study-wide results and limits: Expanded clones belonging to CD8+ T cells outnumbered, on average, those of CD4+. Nonresponders included some who also had low normalized T-cell clonal expansion. With doses of 0.1-3.0 mg/kg, partial responders showed among the lowest clonal expansion.

This chain uses TRBV11-1 with TRBJ1-1; D unclear. The clonotype was recovered from an adult with an advanced solid tumor such as melanoma, head and neck, liver or kidney cancer. The specimen comprised CD4+ or CD8+ T cells sorted from blood, sampled in a trial of the OX40 agonist ivuxolimab. CDR3 DNA: TGTGCCAGCAGCTCTGACACGGTAATGAACACTGAAGCTTTCTTT. Translated: CASSSDTVMNTEAFF.